This T cell receptor beta chain comes out of a study of blood T cell repertoires in COVID-19. Turning to the study itself: Sample material is recorded as cDNA or gDNA derived from T cells, B-cell-depleted T cells, or PBMCs.

Germline V gene data show CDR1 as SNHLY and CDR2 as FYNNEI. The V gene lost 8 bases and the J gene lost 3 bases, with 11 bases spanning the gap. The CDR3 totals 13 residues. Some clones are missing from TCRdb's copy, which holds only in-frame ones; the method was immunoSEQ multiplex PCR. The data hold about 110,000 clones, with around 90% observed a single time. The sequencing sample was made of peripheral blood. The sequence derives from a man between 35 and 55 years old with active or convalescent COVID-19. V usage is TRBV2 and J usage is TRBJ1-5, with D perhaps TRBD1 (5 bases). The CDR3 protein is CASHGQLNQPQHF. The CDR3 nucleotides are TGTGCCAGCCACGGACAACTCAATCAGCCCCAGCATTTT.